This T cell receptor (beta chain) is drawn from a study of blood T cells in healthy people across ages. The authors ran a second PCR of roughly 7 to 11 cycles using a sample-barcoded 5' primer and a J-beta primer mix. TCRdb fed the 5' RACE reads into MiXCR, producing one record per CDR3 protein. The sample includes 750,000 or so distinct CDR3 sequences, 20% to 25% of them seen just once. This clonotype was observed a few times. Germline CDR1 is LGHDT and CDR2 is YNNKEL (reference sequence). The ends were cut back, 2 bases at V and 6 bases at J, with 12 bases in the middle. This CDR3 spans 14 amino acids. These same data were also listed under a study on T cells of mothers and their children.

The chain uses TRBV3-1 and TRBJ2-3; D gene unclear. This clonotype was obtained from a boy aged 5-17 years in good health. Sequencing used blood. CDR3 sequence reads: CASSQTPAGDTQYF. DNA for the CDR3: TGTGCCAGCAGCCAAACCCCGGCCGGGGATACGCAGTATTTT.